This T cell receptor beta chain was retrieved from a study of T cell clonality in common variable immunodeficiency. CDR1 and CDR2 (germline): GTSNPN, SVGIG (reference sequence). This CDR3 contains 15 residues. Blood samples were heparinized, 5 to 8 ml per donor. Sequencing input was equivalent genomic DNA from CVID and controls. TCRdb's table, derived via immunoSEQ multiplex PCR, lists solely in-frame clones and lacks some. The sample offers about 52,000 clones and no singletons, the top ten holding about 3.7%. As regards this clone: Its antigen is still unknown. The sequence runs out 3 residues before the end of the CDR3; the remainder is reconstructed from the germline J gene. The same CDR3 also results from other DNA sequences found in this sample.

Study-level results: In common variable immunodeficiency, TCR beta chains reportedly carried fewer deletions and N-nucleotide insertions. CVID subjects shared fewer TCRbeta clones than healthy controls did.

The sequence was obtained from a person aged 18 to 75 in good health. The sample comprised peripheral blood mononuclear cells. The chain carries TRBV30 and TRBJ1-3; a weak D match, TRBD1 (5 bases). The part of the CDR3 DNA that was read is TGTGCCTGCCAAGGAGAACTCAGGGCTGGAAGCACG. Translation gives CACQGELRAGST. The whole CDR3 sequence reads CACQGELRAGSTIYF. The whole variable domain, filled in from reference TRBV30 and TRBJ1-3, reads SQTIHQWPATLVQPVGSPLSLECTVEGTSNPNLYWYRQAAGRGLQLLFYSVGIGQISSEVPQNLSASRPQDRQFILSSKKLLLSDSGFYLCACQGELRAGSTIYFGEGSWLTVV.